Presented here are 17 T cell receptor beta chains from one specimen sequenced in a study of vaccination and CD4 T cells after COVID-19. The treatment: approximately nine-day PBMC culture with coronavirus spike peptide pools or control peptides (ViraFEST assay). Those CD4+ T cells from the unexposed donor predate the COVID-19 pandemic (2011-2018). The Oncomine TCR Beta short-read assay was applied to DNA of cultured CD4+ T cells. One entry per CDR3 protein, called by TCRdb with MiXCR from the PCR reads. The sample consists of 9,100 or so distinct CDR3 sequences, roughly 49% of them appearing once. Their cognate antigens are unknown. The specimen sequenced was CD4+ T cells from blood, cultured in vitro. These receptors were collected from a human donor in good health.

This clonotype showed up just a few times. The chain uses TRBV6-1 and TRBJ2-7, with a tentative D call TRBD1 (6 bases). The germline V and J ends were trimmed by 0 bases and 6 bases, with 18 bases remaining between them. The germline gives CDR1 MNHNS, CDR2 SASEGT. CDR3 length equals 16 residues. The CDR3 nucleotides read TGTGCCAGCAGTGAAGCGGTGGCAGGGGTAAAAGGCGAGCAGTACTTC. It codes for CASSEAVAGVKGEQYF.

In its sample, this clonotype was seen a few times. The genes are TRBV20-1 and TRBJ2-1; D gene ambiguous. V lost 4 bases and J lost 5, with 15 bases in between. Germline values: CDR1 DFQATT, CDR2 SNEGSKA (reference sequence). The CDR3 loop spans 14 amino acids. CDR3 sequence (DNA): TGCAGTGCTACTCCCCCTACAGCCAACAATGAGCAGTTCTTC. Translated, it gives CSATPPTANNEQFF.

This clonotype occurred a few times. The gene calls are TRBV20-1 and TRBJ2-7; 12 bases align to TRBD2. The germline gives CDR1 DFQATT, CDR2 SNEGSKA (reference sequence). V dropped 6 bases and J dropped 0; count of bases not matched to a gene: 6. This CDR3 comprises 15 residues. CDR3 sequence (DNA): TGCAGTGCGGAAACTAGCGGGGGGTTCTCCTACGAGCAGTACTTC. It translates to CSAETSGGFSYEQYF.

This clonotype has just one count. The chain joins TRBV6-2 or TRBV6-3 to TRBJ1-1; 7 bases are shared with TRBD1. Unmatched junction bases numbered 9, after V lost 4 bases and J lost 7 bases. Germline CDR1 reads MNHEY; CDR2 reads SVGEGT. CDR3 length: 14 amino acids. In DNA form, the CDR3 reads TGTGCCAGCAGTTCCAACAGACAGGGATTTGAAGCTTTCTTT. This sequence encodes CASSSNRQGFEAFF.

The count of this clonotype is one. This chain uses TRBV7-2 with TRBJ1-3; no clear D. CDR3 length equals 15 residues. V was clipped by 2 bases and J by 4 bases, with 12 bases between them. Germline V CDR1 and CDR2: SGHTA, FQGNSA. DNA for the CDR3: TGTGCCAGCAGCTTATATCGGCCGGACGGAAACACCATATATTTT. Translated, it gives CASSLYRPDGNTIYF.

The V gene is TRBV20-1, the J gene TRBJ1-5, with D uncertain. Germline V lookup: CDR1 DFQATT, CDR2 SNEGSKA (reference sequence). The V gene lost 1 base and the J gene lost 0 bases, with 7 bases spanning the gap. This CDR3 comprises 14 residues. CDR3 coding DNA: TGCAGTGCTAGAGTCCCGTTTAGCAATCAGCCCCAGCATTTT. This sequence encodes CSARVPFSNQPQHF.

This clonotype was counted a few times. The chain links TRBV7-2 to TRBJ1-5, with unresolved D. Trimming shortened V by 2 bases and J by 3 bases, and 8 bases separated the two germline ends. Germline V gene sequence: CDR1 SGHTA, CDR2 FQGNSA. CDR3 length: 14 residues. CDR3 protein: CASSLTQLNQPQHF. In DNA form, the CDR3 reads TGTGCCAGCAGCTTAACACAGCTCAATCAGCCCCAGCATTTT.

The chain links TRBV9 to TRBJ1-2; D unclear. CDR1 and CDR2 (germline): SGDLS, YYNGEE. The CDR3 consists of 13 residues. V lost 0 bases and J 7 bases, leaving 10 bases between the germline ends. The CDR3 protein is CASSVEGKGGYTF. CDR3 in DNA: TGTGCCAGCAGCGTAGAGGGTAAAGGTGGCTACACCTTC.

This clonotype was picked up a small number of times. This chain links TRBV7-2 with TRBJ1-2, with TRBD1 matching over 9 bases. The CDR3 length is 13 residues. Germline lookup yields CDR1 SGHTA and CDR2 FQGNSA. V dropped 10 bases and J dropped 4; count of bases not matched to a gene: 7. The CDR3, as DNA: TGTGCCATTCGGGACAGGGACGCCTATGGCTACACCTTC. It specifies CAIRDRDAYGYTF.

This clonotype came up a few times. The chain combines TRBV20-1 with TRBJ2-1; TRBD2 aligns across 8 bases. V dropped 3 bases and J dropped 6; count of bases not matched to a gene: 4. Germline V gives CDR1 DFQATT, CDR2 SNEGSKA (reference sequence). The CDR3 runs to 13 residues. The CDR3 loop is CSARISGSNEQFF. DNA of the CDR3: TGCAGTGCTAGGATAAGCGGGAGCAATGAGCAGTTCTTC.

The chain couples TRBV7-2 to TRBJ2-7, with 12 positions matching TRBD1. The CDR3 has 15 residues. Germline values: CDR1 SGHTA, CDR2 FQGNSA. V lost 1 base and J lost 7; bases outside the gene matches: 5. CDR3 region: CASSLVGTGGQEQYF. The CDR3 DNA sequence: TGTGCCAGCAGCTTAGTCGGGACAGGGGGCCAGGAGCAGTACTTC.

The chain uses TRBV12-3 or TRBV12-4 and TRBJ2-5, with D hard to call. This CDR3 comprises 12 residues. Between the trimmed V and J ends, which lost 5 bases and 7 bases, there was a span of 11 bases. CDR3 DNA: TGTGCCAGCAGTGCAGGTGTAGGGACCCAGTACTTC. This sequence encodes CASSAGVGTQYF.

This clonotype was counted a few times. V and J are TRBV20-1 and TRBJ1-6; 8 bases are a match to TRBD1. Germline V gene sequence: CDR1 DFQATT, CDR2 SNEGSKA (reference sequence). Unmatched junction bases numbered 23, after V lost 3 bases and J lost 7 bases. This CDR3 has 20 residues. Here the CDR3 reads CSARTIHGQGGMPGNSPLHF. The CDR3 bases are TGCAGTGCTAGGACAATCCACGGACAGGGCGGCATGCCTGGAAATTCACCCCTCCACTTT.

The table lists this clonotype with a few counts. The genes are TRBV20-1 and TRBJ1-6, with a tentative D call TRBD1 (5 bases). V lost 3 bases, J lost 3 bases, and 12 bases lay in between. The CDR3 is 15 amino acids. Germline CDR1 and CDR2: DFQATT and SNEGSKA (reference sequence). CDR3 in DNA: TGCAGTGCTAGTCTTTCGACAGACTATAATTCACCCCTCCACTTT. Protein sequence: CSASLSTDYNSPLHF.

This chain joins TRBV29-1 and TRBJ1-2, with TRBD1 as a possible D gene (6 bases). Germline V gene lookup returns CDR1 SQVTM and CDR2 ANQGSEA. There are 13 residues in the CDR3. Trimming took 3 bases from V and 8 from J, leaving 16 bases between them. This CDR3 reads CSVEPLTGKGYTF. The CDR3, as DNA: TGCAGCGTTGAGCCCCTTACAGGGAAGGGCTACACCTTC.

This chain joins TRBV6-1 and TRBJ2-7, with 7 bases lining up with TRBD1. V lost 6 bases and J lost 6; bases outside the gene matches: 11. The V gene's germline CDR1 is MNHNS and CDR2 SASEGT. The CDR3 is 14 amino acids. The CDR3 reads CASRAESRGSEQYF. CDR3 in DNA: TGTGCCAGCAGAGCGGAAAGCAGGGGGTCCGAGCAGTACTTC.

This clonotype was recorded a few times. The genes are TRBV20-1 and TRBJ1-1; D is unclear. V was shortened by 8 bases and J by 4 bases, with 23 bases between the two germline ends. CDR1 is DFQATT and CDR2 is SNEGSKA in the germline V gene (reference sequence). The CDR3 sequence is 15 residues long. The DNA for the CDR3 is TGCAGTAAAGTTCCTTCGGGGAGCTCCGGCACTGAAGCTTTCTTT. It encodes CSKVPSGSSGTEAFF.